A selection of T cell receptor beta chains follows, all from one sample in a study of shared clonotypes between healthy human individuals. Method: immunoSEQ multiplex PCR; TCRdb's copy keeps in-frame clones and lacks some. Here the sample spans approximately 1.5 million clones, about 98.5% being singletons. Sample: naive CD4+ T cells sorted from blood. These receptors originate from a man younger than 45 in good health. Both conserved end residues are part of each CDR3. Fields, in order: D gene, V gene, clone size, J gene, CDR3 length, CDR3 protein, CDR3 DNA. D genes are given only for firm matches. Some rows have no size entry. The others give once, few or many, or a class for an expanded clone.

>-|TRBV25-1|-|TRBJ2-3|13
CASSEWAPDTQYF
TGTGCCAGCAGTGAATGGGCGCCAGATACGCAGTATTTT
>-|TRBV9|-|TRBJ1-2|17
CASSANKVKPLTFGYTF
TGTGCCAGCAGCGCAAATAAAGTAAAGCCATTGACTTTCGGCTACACCTTC
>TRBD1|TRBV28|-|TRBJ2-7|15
CASSLPGQGAEEQYF
TGTGCCAGCAGTCTACCGGGACAGGGGGCTGAAGAGCAGTACTTC
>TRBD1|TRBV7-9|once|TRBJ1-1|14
CASSLGDRNTEAFF
TGTGCCAGCAGCCTCGGGGACAGGAACACTGAAGCTTTCTTT
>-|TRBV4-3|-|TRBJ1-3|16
CASSLDSGGSGNTIYF
TGCGCCAGCAGCCTGGACAGCGGGGGCTCTGGAAACACCATATATTTT
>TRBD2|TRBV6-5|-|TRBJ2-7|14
CASSRLAGTYEQYF
TGTGCCAGCAGCAGACTAGCGGGAACCTACGAGCAGTACTTC
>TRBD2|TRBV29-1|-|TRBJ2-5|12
CSGTSGQETQYF
TGCAGCGGGACTAGCGGGCAAGAGACCCAGTACTTC
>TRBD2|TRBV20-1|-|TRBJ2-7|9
CSGGGEQYF
TGCAGTGGGGGGGGCGAGCAGTACTTC
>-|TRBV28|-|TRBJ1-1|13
CASLNYMNTEAFF
TGTGCCAGCTTGAACTACATGAACACTGAAGCTTTCTTT
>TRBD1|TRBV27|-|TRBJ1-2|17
CASSPGTVGVPNYGYTF
TGTGCCAGCAGCCCCGGGACAGTTGGTGTTCCTAACTATGGCTACACCTTC
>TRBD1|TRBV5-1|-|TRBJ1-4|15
CASSKGQGYHEKLFF
TGCGCCAGCAGCAAAGGACAGGGGTACCATGAAAAACTGTTTTTT
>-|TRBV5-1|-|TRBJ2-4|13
CASSLVPADIQYF
TGCGCCAGCAGCTTGGTTCCAGCGGACATTCAGTACTTC
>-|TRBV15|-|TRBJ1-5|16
CATSRDGWGDNQPQHF
TGTGCCACCAGCAGAGATGGATGGGGGGACAATCAGCCCCAGCATTTT
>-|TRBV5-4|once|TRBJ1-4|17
CASSLKVPGPTNEKLFF
TGTGCCAGCAGCTTGAAGGTTCCCGGCCCAACTAATGAAAAACTGTTTTTT
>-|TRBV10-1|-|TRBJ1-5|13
CATSAGVTQPQHF
TGCGCCACTTCGGCGGGGGTGACTCAGCCCCAGCATTTT
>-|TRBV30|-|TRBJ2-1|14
CAWRGRSSYNEQFF
TGTGCCTGGAGGGGGAGGAGCTCCTACAATGAGCAGTTCTTC
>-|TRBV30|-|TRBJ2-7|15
CAWSSRAIGRDEQYF
TGTGCCTGGAGTTCCCGGGCCATCGGCCGGGACGAGCAGTACTTC
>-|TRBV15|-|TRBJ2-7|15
CATSREPRDPREQYF
TGTGCCACCAGCAGAGAACCCCGGGACCCGCGGGAGCAGTACTTC
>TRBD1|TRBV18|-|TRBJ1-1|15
CASSPSRGRNTEAFF
TGTGCCAGCTCACCATCCAGGGGGAGGAACACTGAAGCTTTCTTT
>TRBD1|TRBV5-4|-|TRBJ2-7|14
CASSLGQGDYEQYF
TGTGCCAGCAGCTTGGGACAGGGGGACTACGAGCAGTACTTC
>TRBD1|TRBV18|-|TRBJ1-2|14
CASSAREGADGYTF
TGTGCCAGCTCAGCTAGAGAGGGGGCGGACGGCTACACCTTC
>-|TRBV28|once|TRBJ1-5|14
CASNLAGGGQPQHF
TGTGCCAGCAATCTGGCAGGAGGAGGTCAGCCCCAGCATTTT
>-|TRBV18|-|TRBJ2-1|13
CASSPRRGDEQFF
TGTGCCAGCTCACCACGAAGGGGCGATGAGCAGTTCTTC
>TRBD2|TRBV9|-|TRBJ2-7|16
CASSVGAGVAATEQYF
TGTGCCAGCAGCGTAGGGGCGGGAGTAGCGGCTACTGAGCAGTACTTC
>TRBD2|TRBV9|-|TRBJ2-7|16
CASSLSGLAIVNEQYF
TGTGCCAGCAGCCTCTCGGGACTAGCGATTGTCAACGAGCAGTACTTC
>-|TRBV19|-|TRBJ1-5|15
CASTFLRAGNQPQHF
TGTGCCAGTACCTTCCTCCGGGCTGGCAATCAGCCCCAGCATTTT
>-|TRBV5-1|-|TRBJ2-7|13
CASSFSTFYEQYF
TGCGCCAGCAGCTTCAGCACCTTCTACGAGCAGTACTTC
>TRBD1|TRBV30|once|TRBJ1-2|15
CAWSEGQGASYGYTF
TGTGCCTGGAGCGAGGGACAGGGGGCATCCTATGGCTACACCTTC
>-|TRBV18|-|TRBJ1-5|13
CASSPESNQPQHF
TGTGCCAGCTCACCGGAAAGCAATCAGCCCCAGCATTTT
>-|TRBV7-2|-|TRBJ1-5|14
CASSLPGRHQPQHF
TGTGCCAGCAGCTTACCAGGGCGACATCAGCCCCAGCATTTT
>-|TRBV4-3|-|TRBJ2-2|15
CASSPLSSNTGELFF
TGCGCCAGCAGCCCCCTTTCTTCTAACACCGGGGAGCTGTTTTTT
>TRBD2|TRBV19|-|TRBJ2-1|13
CASRRLASDEQFF
TGTGCCAGTCGAAGACTAGCATCCGATGAGCAGTTCTTC
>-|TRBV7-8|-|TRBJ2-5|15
CASSPWDSRRGTQYF
TGTGCCAGCAGCCCATGGGACTCCCGGCGGGGGACCCAGTACTTC
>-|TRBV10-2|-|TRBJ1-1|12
CASGIKTTEAFF
TGCGCCAGCGGGATAAAAACCACTGAAGCTTTCTTT
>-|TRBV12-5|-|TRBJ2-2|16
CASGLVPRFGAGELFF
-
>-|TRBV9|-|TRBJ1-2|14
CASSVATTSYGYTF
TGTGCCAGCAGCGTAGCGACAACCTCTTATGGCTACACCTTC
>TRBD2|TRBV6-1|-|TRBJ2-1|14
CASSDSGRYNEQFF
TGTGCCAGCAGTGATAGCGGGCGATACAATGAGCAGTTCTTC
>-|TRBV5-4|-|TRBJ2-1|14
CASSLDASWNEQFF
TGTGCCAGCAGCCTTGATGCGTCCTGGAATGAGCAGTTCTTC
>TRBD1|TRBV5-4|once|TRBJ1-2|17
CASRQPNRQGAASGYTF
TGTGCCAGCAGACAGCCCAATAGACAGGGGGCTGCCTCGGGCTACACCTTC
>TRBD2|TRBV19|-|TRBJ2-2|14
CASAGGTPAGELFF
TGTGCCAGCGCGGGAGGGACGCCAGCCGGGGAGCTGTTTTTT
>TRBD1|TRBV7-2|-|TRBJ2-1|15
CASSADRGERVEQFF
TGTGCCAGCAGCGCGGACAGGGGGGAGAGGGTTGAGCAGTTCTTC
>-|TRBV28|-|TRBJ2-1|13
CASSLYSYNEQFF
TGTGCCAGCAGTTTATACAGCTACAATGAGCAGTTCTTC
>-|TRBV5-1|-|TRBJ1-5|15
CASSLVGGRDQPQHF
TGCGCCAGCAGCTTGGTCGGGGGTAGGGATCAGCCCCAGCATTTT
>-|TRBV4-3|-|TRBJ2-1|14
CASSQDLPYNEQFF
TGCGCCAGCAGCCAAGATCTTCCATACAATGAGCAGTTCTTC
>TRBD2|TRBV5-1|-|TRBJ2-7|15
CASSLVREDHLEQYF
TGCGCCAGCAGCTTGGTACGGGAGGACCACCTCGAGCAGTACTTC